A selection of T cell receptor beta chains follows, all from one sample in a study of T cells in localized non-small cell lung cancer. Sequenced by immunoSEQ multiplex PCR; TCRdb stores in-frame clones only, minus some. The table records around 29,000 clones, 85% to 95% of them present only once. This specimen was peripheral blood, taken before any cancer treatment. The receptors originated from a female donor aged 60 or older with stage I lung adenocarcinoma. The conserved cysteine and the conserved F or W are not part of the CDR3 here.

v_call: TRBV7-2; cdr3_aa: ASSLSGAGEAF
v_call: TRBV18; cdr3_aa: ASSPKVGAGQPQH
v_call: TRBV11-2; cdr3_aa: ASSPGTGPQPQH
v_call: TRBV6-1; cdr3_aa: ASSAHSGFGNTIY
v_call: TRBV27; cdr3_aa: ASSWRGGTYEQY
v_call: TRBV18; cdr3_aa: ASSPGISGVGTDTQY
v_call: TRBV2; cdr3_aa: ASSGEYSGGLDEQF
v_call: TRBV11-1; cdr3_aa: ASSSRAGEGT
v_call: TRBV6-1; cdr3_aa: ASRLIDNEQF
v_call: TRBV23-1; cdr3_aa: ASSQNADRGRRETQY
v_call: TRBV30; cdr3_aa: AWTWQRVTEAF
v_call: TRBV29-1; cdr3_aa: SGLWAGVSGEQF
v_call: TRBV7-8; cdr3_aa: ASSLSQGGGDQPQH
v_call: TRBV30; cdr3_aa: AWSVLTGSYGYT
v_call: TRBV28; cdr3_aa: ASSRLGGSYNEQF
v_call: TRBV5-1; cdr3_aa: ASSLAGVGGYT
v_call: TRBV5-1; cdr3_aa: ASSSEGGTYREQY
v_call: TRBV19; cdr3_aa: ASSYSQAYGYT
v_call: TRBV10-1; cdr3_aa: ASSEDRAYEQY